The clone carrying this TCR beta chain was seen at least ten times. Its matching antigen is unknown. The source of the sample is a study of CD8+CD57+ T cells in acquired aplastic anemia. The template used for profiling TCR beta VDJ and CDR3 was genomic DNA. In TCRdb, the reads were re-called with MiXCR into one record per CDR3 protein. This table has 200,000 to 250,000 distinct CDR3 sequences, under 65% appearing once. There are 14 residues in the CDR3. The V and J ends lost 0 bases and 1 base, in that order; junction bases with no gene match: 0. Germline V gives CDR1 SGHDT, CDR2 YYEEEE. Overall study results and limits: Between patients and controls, roughly 29 CD8+ CDR3 sequences were found in common.

The TCR originated in a human donor in good health. The sequencing input was sorted CD4+, CD8+, or CD8+CD57+ T cells (not recorded which) from PBMCs. This rearrangement joins TRBV5-6 to TRBJ1-1; 7 bases align to TRBD1. The CDR3 sequence is CASSLGTGNTEAFF. CDR3 DNA sequence: TGTGCCAGCAGCTTGGGGACAGGGAACACTGAAGCTTTCTTT.